These 32 T cell receptor beta chains were all obtained from the same sample, sequenced in a study of T-cell reconstitution after alpha-beta-depleted transplantation in children. Researchers prepared the TCRbeta library using unique molecular identifiers, the study reports. MiXCR was run by TCRdb on the PCR reads, yielding one entry per CDR3 protein. The sample shows some 400,000 distinct CDR3 sequences, about a fifth of them seen only once. The sequenced sample was PBMCs from the stem cell graft donor, obtained from the stem cell graft. These receptors came from a human donor who donated a stem cell graft to a child with acute myeloid leukemia.

This clonotype was counted a few times. The genes are TRBV29-1 and TRBJ2-2; the D gene could be TRBD1 or TRBD2 (5 bases each). CDR1 and CDR2 (germline): SQVTM, ANQGSEA. V lost 4 bases, J lost 7 bases, and 7 bases lay in between. This CDR3 contains 11 residues. For the CDR3, the DNA is TGCAGCGTTGGGGGGTACGGGGAGCTGTTTTTT. As protein: CSVGGYGELFF.

This clonotype has a count of ten or more. This chain uses TRBV7-3 with TRBJ2-2; 14 bases are shared with TRBD2. This CDR3 comprises 16 residues. Looked up from germline, CDR1 is SGHTA and CDR2 is FQGTGA. The V segment lost 5 bases and the J segment 7 bases; nucleotides outside the gene matches: 6. CDR3 protein: CASSKGLAGAVGELFF. The DNA of the CDR3 is TGTGCCAGCAGCAAGGGACTAGCGGGAGCGGTCGGGGAGCTGTTTTTT.

This clonotype was recorded a few times. This chain links TRBV7-6 with TRBJ1-3, with 9 nucleotides matching TRBD1. Germline V CDR1 and CDR2: SGHVS, FNYEAQ. The CDR3 runs to 16 residues. V was clipped by 4 bases and J by 2 bases; unmatched bases: 6. CDR3 region: CASSSGTGKAGNTIYF. The CDR3 nucleotides are TGTGCCAGCAGCTCCGGGACAGGGAAGGCTGGAAACACCATATATTTT.

This clonotype has only a few counts. V gene TRBV20-1 combines with J gene TRBJ2-1, with 8 bases matching TRBD2. Germline-derived CDR1 and CDR2 are DFQATT and SNEGSKA (reference sequence). CDR3 size: 15 residues. With V trimmed by 0 bases and J by 4 bases, 5 bases remained unmatched. The CDR3 region is CSARDLKREYNEQFF. For the CDR3, the DNA is TGCAGTGCTAGAGATCTAAAGCGGGAGTACAATGAGCAGTTCTTC.

Only a few counts were recorded for this clonotype. This chain links TRBV7-8 with TRBJ1-1, with D unclear. The CDR3 loop spans 14 amino acids. The germline V and J ends were trimmed by 7 bases and 3 bases, with 15 bases remaining between them. Germline V gene sequence: CDR1 SGHVS, CDR2 FQNEAQ. CDR3 in DNA: TGTGCCAGCAACGTAGGAGAATGGGACACTGAAGCTTTCTTT. Protein: CASNVGEWDTEAFF.

This rearrangement joins TRBV11-3 to TRBJ2-1; maybe TRBD2 (6 bases). The V and J ends lost 5 bases and 2 bases respectively, with 13 bases between them. The germline CDR1 and CDR2 sequences are SGHNT and YENEEA. The CDR3 is 15 amino acids. The CDR3 sequence is CASSPFGGTYNEQFF. The CDR3 coding sequence is TGTGCCAGCAGCCCCTTCGGGGGAACCTACAATGAGCAGTTCTTC.

Note on this clonotype: One junction end disagrees with the germline gene, perhaps due to a read error. The chain employs TRBV10-3 and TRBJ2-3, with D perhaps matching TRBD1 or TRBD2 (5 bases each). Germline CDR1 ENHRY, CDR2 SYGVKD. CDR3 length: 16 amino acids. In nucleotides, the CDR3 is TGTGCCATCAGTGAGCTGGGGGTCCTTAGCACAGATACGCGGTATTTT. Translation gives CAISELGVLSTDTRYF.

This clonotype was seen many times. The V and J genes are TRBV7-2 and TRBJ2-7, with a tentative D call TRBD2 (6 bases). CDR1 is SGHTA, CDR2 FQGNSA, per germline. V dropped 1 base and J dropped 4 bases, with 11 bases sitting between them. This CDR3 contains 14 residues. The CDR3 here is CASSLGTTGYEQYF. In DNA, the CDR3 is TGTGCCAGCAGCTTAGGGACTACCGGATACGAGCAGTACTTC.

The chain uses TRBV4-3 and TRBJ2-3; weak D call: TRBD2 (6 bases). The CDR3 contains 17 residues. The V end lost 0 bases, the J end lost 5 bases, and 18 bases lay between the germline ends. The germline gives CDR1 LGHNA, CDR2 YSLEER. CDR3 region: CASSQEGGALHLDTQYF. DNA for the CDR3: TGCGCCAGCAGCCAAGAGGGCGGGGCCCTTCATCTAGATACGCAGTATTTT.

There are many counts of this clonotype. The V and J genes are TRBV20-1 and TRBJ2-2; TRBD1 is a possible D gene (6 bases). Germline V gives CDR1 DFQATT, CDR2 SNEGSKA (reference sequence). CDR3 length: 15 amino acids. Trimming pared 0 bases from V and 4 bases from J, leaving 12 bases between. CDR3: CSARDIQGPTGELFF. In nucleotides, the CDR3 is TGCAGTGCTAGAGATATCCAGGGGCCCACCGGGGAGCTGTTTTTT.

This clonotype came up many times. This rearrangement joins TRBV27 to TRBJ2-1; the match to TRBD2 covers 9 bases. V trimming: 2 bases; J trimming: 8 bases; junction bases outside the gene matches: 4. The CDR3 is 14 amino acids. Germline V CDR1 and CDR2: MNHEY, SMNVEV (reference sequence). CDR3 in amino acids: CASSLRGLAHEQFF. CDR3 bases: TGTGCCAGCAGTTTACGGGGACTAGCTCATGAGCAGTTCTTC.

This clonotype came up many times. This chain's CDR3 is CSVATGHHTDTQYF. The DNA of the CDR3 is TGCAGCGTTGCGACAGGACATCACACAGATACGCAGTATTTT. The chain carries TRBV29-1 and TRBJ2-3; D perhaps matches TRBD1 (6 bases). This CDR3 is built from 14 residues. V lost 4 bases and J 2 bases, leaving 13 bases between the germline ends. Germline-derived CDR1 and CDR2 are SQVTM and ANQGSEA.

This clonotype has only a few counts. The chain uses TRBV7-9 and TRBJ2-7, with a tentative D call TRBD2 (5 bases). V was shortened by 5 bases and J by 5 bases, with 19 bases between the two germline ends. The CDR3 sequence is 15 residues long. Per the germline V gene, CDR1 is SEHNR and CDR2 is FQNEAQ (reference sequence). The CDR3 sequence: CASSTGRAGTNEQYF. CDR3 bases: TGTGCCAGCAGCACCGGACGGGCGGGTACAAACGAGCAGTACTTC.

This clonotype appeared many times. This rearrangement joins TRBV4-1 to TRBJ2-4, with 7 bases lining up with TRBD2. With 0 bases clipped from V and 0 bases from J, the junction kept 2 bases outside the gene matches. Germline CDR1 reads MGHRA; CDR2 reads YSYEKL. The CDR3 is 16 residues long. CDR3 amino acids: CASSQEGGVAKNIQYF. CDR3 DNA: TGCGCCAGCAGCCAAGAGGGGGGGGTAGCCAAAAACATTCAGTACTTC.

This clonotype has only a few counts. The V call is TRBV28, the J call TRBJ2-7; 7 bases are a match to TRBD2. There are 14 residues in the CDR3. CDR1 and CDR2 from the germline V gene are MDHEN and SYDVKM. Trimming took 2 bases from V and 3 from J; bases not matched to a gene: 4. The CDR3 sequence: CASSLVGGGYEQYF. In DNA, the CDR3 is TGTGCCAGCAGTTTAGTGGGCGGGGGCTACGAGCAGTACTTC.

The V call is TRBV5-1, the J call TRBJ2-1, with 7 bases aligning to TRBD2. This CDR3 has 14 amino acids. The V gene's germline CDR1 is SGHRS and CDR2 YFSETQ. With 4 bases clipped from V and 5 bases from J, the junction kept 6 bases outside the gene matches. The CDR3 DNA is TGCGCCAGCAGCCCCCAGGGAGGGAACAATGAGCAGTTCTTC. Translating it yields CASSPQGGNNEQFF.

This clonotype was counted ten times or more. V and J are TRBV12-3 or TRBV12-4 and TRBJ1-5; 7 bases map to TRBD1. This CDR3 spans 12 amino acids. After removal of 5 bases from V and 15 bases from J, the junction contained 10 bases not matched to a gene. The CDR3 sequence: CASSPTDRERHF. The CDR3 nucleotides are TGTGCCAGCAGTCCCACCGACAGGGAGAGGCATTTT.

This sequence joins TRBV6-1 and TRBJ2-1; 15 bases are shared with TRBD2. Germline loops: CDR1 MNHNS, CDR2 SASEGT. V lost 6 bases, J lost 5 bases, and 11 bases stayed unmatched. This CDR3 is 18 amino acids long. The CDR3 DNA follows: TGTGCCAGCAGCCCCGGACTAGCGGGAGGGCGAGGGCACAATGAGCAGTTCTTC. This codes for CASSPGLAGGRGHNEQFF.

The gene calls are TRBV3-1 and TRBJ2-1; D might be TRBD2 (6 bases). The ends were cut back, 5 bases at V and 9 bases at J, with 14 bases in the middle. The CDR3 extends over 13 amino acids. Germline-derived CDR1 and CDR2 are LGHDT and YNNKEL (reference sequence). Here the CDR3 DNA reads TGTGCCAGCAGCGGGACTCTAGGAGGTGAGCAGTTCTTC. The encoded protein is CASSGTLGGEQFF.

This clonotype was seen repeatedly, ten times or more. This chain joins TRBV29-1 and TRBJ2-3, with 13 positions matching TRBD2. Looked up from germline, CDR1 is SQVTM and CDR2 is ANQGSEA. The CDR3 has 18 residues. V trimming: 4 bases; J trimming: 2 bases; junction bases outside the gene matches: 12. The CDR3 nucleotides are TGCAGCGTTGGCGGACTAGCGGGAGAGGGGGCAATCACAGATACGCAGTATTTT. It encodes CSVGGLAGEGAITDTQYF.

This clonotype has only a few counts. The J gene is TRBJ2-7, the V gene TRBV25-1; D may be TRBD1 (6 bases). This CDR3 region has 17 residues. Trimming stripped 1 base from V and 3 bases from J, with 19 bases between. The germline CDR1 and CDR2 sequences are MGHDK and SYGVNS. CDR3 DNA sequence: TGTGCCAGCAGTGAATCACAGGGTTCCTCGTCGATCTACGAGCAGTACTTC. Amino acid sequence: CASSESQGSSSIYEQYF.

This clonotype was counted between two and nine times. A read error may produce the germline difference seen at one junction end. V usage is TRBV20-1 and J usage is TRBJ2-7; TRBD2 aligns across 8 bases. This CDR3 is built from 16 residues. The germline CDR1 and CDR2 sequences are DFQATT and SNEGSKA (reference sequence). The CDR3 protein is CCARDPSGSQFYEQYF. Here the CDR3 DNA reads TGCTGTGCTAGAGATCCGAGCGGGAGCCAGTTCTACGAGCAGTACTTC.

The chain uses TRBV20-1 and TRBJ2-3, with 10 positions matching TRBD2. Germline assignment: CDR1 DFQATT and CDR2 SNEGSKA (reference sequence). Trimming cost V 1 base and J 5 bases; bases outside gene matches: 6. The length of the CDR3 is 15 residues. CDR3 DNA: TGCAGTGCTAGAGGTGTAGCGGGAGGTGAAGATACGCAGTATTTT. This encodes CSARGVAGGEDTQYF.

This clonotype was counted ten times or more. The V gene is TRBV7-2, the J gene TRBJ2-1, with D perhaps given as TRBD1 or TRBD2 (5 bases each). The germline CDR1 and CDR2 sequences are SGHTA and FQGNSA. CDR3 size: 14 residues. V was clipped by 2 bases and J by 9 bases, with 14 bases between them. The CDR3 DNA is TGTGCCAGCAGCTTAAACGGTGAGAGGGGTGAGCAGTTCTTC. Protein sequence: CASSLNGERGEQFF.

As regards this clonotype: A much larger clone sits a single nucleotide away, making a read error possible. The chain has TRBV29-1 and TRBJ2-5; D is ambiguous. CDR3 length: 11 amino acids. V lost 3 bases and J 7 bases, leaving 9 bases between the germline ends. Germline CDR1 reads SQVTM; CDR2 reads ANQGSEA. The CDR3 coding sequence is TGCAGCGTTGATCTGGGTGTGACCCAGTACTTC. Protein sequence: CSVDLGVTQYF.

This clonotype turned up a few times. The V and J genes are TRBV25-1 and TRBJ2-1, with 8 positions matching TRBD2. Germline V gives CDR1 MGHDK, CDR2 SYGVNS. The CDR3 extends over 16 amino acids. The V gene end was trimmed by 2 bases and the J gene end by 4 bases; junction bases not matched to a gene: 7. In nucleotides, the CDR3 is TGTGCCAGCAGTGAACGTAGCGGGAAGTCATACAATGAGCAGTTCTTC. The encoded protein is CASSERSGKSYNEQFF.

The chain joins TRBV5-1 to TRBJ2-1; perhaps TRBD2 as D (6 bases). V was cut by 8 bases and J by 7 bases, with 16 bases left in between. The V gene's germline CDR1 is SGHRS and CDR2 YFSETQ. CDR3 length: 13 residues. The CDR3 reads CASTPLSGNEQFF. In nucleotides, the CDR3 is TGCGCCAGTACCCCTCTGAGCGGGAATGAGCAGTTCTTC.

This rearrangement joins TRBV18 to TRBJ2-5; D is uncertain. The CDR3 contains 12 residues. Trimming cost V 3 bases and J 4 bases, with 6 bases left between them. From germline, CDR1 is KGHSH and CDR2 LQKENI. CDR3 in amino acids: CASSPSVETQYF. The CDR3 DNA is TGTGCCAGCTCACCGTCGGTAGAGACCCAGTACTTC.

This clonotype was found many times. The genes are TRBV24-1 and TRBJ2-1, with TRBD1 matching over 8 bases. Trimming removed 2 bases from V and 4 bases from J; junction bases left unmatched: 6. Germline CDR1 reads KGHDR; CDR2 reads SFDVKD. This CDR3 has 16 amino acids. Written as DNA, the CDR3 is TGTGCCACCAGTGATTGGGGACAGGACCGTTACAATGAGCAGTTCTTC. Its protein product is CATSDWGQDRYNEQFF.

The rearrangement joins TRBV4-3 to TRBJ1-4; D is unclear. The CDR3 covers 15 residues. CDR1 and CDR2 (germline): LGHNA, YSLEER. V lost 0 bases and J lost 5, with 10 bases in between. The chain's CDR3 is CASSQDYRANEKLFF. The CDR3 DNA reads TGCGCCAGCAGCCAAGACTATAGAGCGAATGAAAAACTGTTTTTT.

This clonotype was recorded at least ten times. One end of the junction is discordant with germline, which a read error may explain. The chain uses TRBV29-1 and TRBJ2-1; TRBD1 might be the D (6 bases). The CDR3 spans 15 residues. Germline lookup yields CDR1 SQVTM and CDR2 ANQGSEA. As DNA, the CDR3 is TGCAGCGTCGAAGGAGAGGACAGCAACTACAATGAGCAGTTCTTC. Translation gives CSVEGEDSNYNEQFF.

The genes are TRBV7-9 and TRBJ2-1; TRBD1 matches at 11 bases. The V gene's germline CDR1 is SEHNR and CDR2 FQNEAQ (reference sequence). Trimming cost V 5 bases and J 8 bases; bases outside gene matches: 5. The CDR3 totals 14 residues. In nucleotides, the CDR3 is TGTGCCAGCAGCGAGGGACAGGGGGTGCATGAGCAGTTCTTC. Amino acids: CASSEGQGVHEQFF.